This TCR beta chain was sequenced in a study of cytomegalovirus exposure and HLA in healthy donors. Study-wide results and caveats: Rare sequences made up most TCRs, while some public TCRs were found in many donors.

PCR primers comprised 60 Vbeta and 13 Jbeta primers. Generated by immunoSEQ multiplex PCR, the TCRdb table keeps only in-frame clones and is missing some. Here the sample spans some 120,000 clones, about 80% being singletons. Germline V gene sequence: CDR1 MNHNS, CDR2 SASEGT. Trimming took off 2 bases at V and 14 bases at J, with 16 bases between the two ends. The CDR3 is 13 residues long. This clone was recorded a few times. Its target is unknown. Sequencing was carried out using PBMCs. The V gene is TRBV6-1, the J gene TRBJ2-1; tentative D call: TRBD2 (5 bases). This receptor was obtained from a man aged 25-40 years in good health and CMV-seronegative. Here the CDR3 reads CASSEIARTYEFF. The CDR3 DNA is TGTGCCAGCAGTGAAATTGCCCGGACTTACGAGTTCTTC.